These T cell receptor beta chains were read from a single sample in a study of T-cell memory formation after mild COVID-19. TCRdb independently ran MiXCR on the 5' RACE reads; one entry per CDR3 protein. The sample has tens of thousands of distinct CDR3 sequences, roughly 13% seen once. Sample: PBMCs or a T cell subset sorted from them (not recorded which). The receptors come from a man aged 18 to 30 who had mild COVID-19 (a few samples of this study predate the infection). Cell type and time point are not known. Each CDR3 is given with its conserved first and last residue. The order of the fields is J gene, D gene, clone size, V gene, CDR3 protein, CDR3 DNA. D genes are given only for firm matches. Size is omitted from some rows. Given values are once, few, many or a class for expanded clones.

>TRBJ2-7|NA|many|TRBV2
CASTRQDSYEQYF
TGTGCCAGCACCCGACAGGACTCCTACGAGCAGTACTTC
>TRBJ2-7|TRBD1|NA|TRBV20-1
CSAIQGAYEQYF
TGCAGTGCCATTCAGGGGGCGTACGAGCAGTACTTC
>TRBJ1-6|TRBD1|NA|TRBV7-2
CASRTGRMSPLHF
TGTGCCAGCCGGACAGGGCGTATGTCACCCCTCCACTTT
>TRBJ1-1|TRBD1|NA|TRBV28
CASSTLQGITEAFF
TGTGCCAGCAGTACCCTACAGGGGATCACTGAAGCTTTCTTT
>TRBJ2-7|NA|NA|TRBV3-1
CASSPERGISSYEQYF
TGTGCCAGCAGCCCCGAAAGGGGTATAAGCTCCTACGAGCAGTACTTC
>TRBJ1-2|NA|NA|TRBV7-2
CASSSGAALDYGYTF
TGTGCCAGCAGCTCGGGGGCCGCGCTAGACTATGGCTACACCTTC
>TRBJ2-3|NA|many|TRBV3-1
CASSQVAGAPDTQYF
TGTGCCAGCAGCCAAGTGGCGGGGGCACCCGATACGCAGTATTTT
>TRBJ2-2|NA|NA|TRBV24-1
CATSDLDGNTGELFF
TGTGCCACCAGTGATTTAGACGGGAACACCGGGGAGCTGTTTTTT
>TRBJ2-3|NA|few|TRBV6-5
CASSYGSDTQYF
TGTGCCAGCAGTTACGGGTCAGATACGCAGTATTTT
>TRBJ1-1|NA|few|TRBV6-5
CASTFRAEAFF
TGTGCCAGCACCTTCAGAGCTGAAGCTTTCTTT
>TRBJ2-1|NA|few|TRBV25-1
CASSEWGGEQFF
TGTGCCAGCAGTGAATGGGGCGGCGAGCAGTTCTTC
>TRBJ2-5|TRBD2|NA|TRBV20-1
CSAISGGDQETQYF
TGCAGTGCTATTAGCGGGGGGGACCAAGAGACCCAGTACTTC
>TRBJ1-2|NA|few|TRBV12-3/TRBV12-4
CASSPHTGTASGYTF
TGTGCCAGCAGTCCACATACAGGGACCGCATCAGGCTACACCTTC
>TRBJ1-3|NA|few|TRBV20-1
CSAREGARGNTIYF
TGCAGTGCTAGAGAAGGGGCTCGTGGAAACACCATATATTTT
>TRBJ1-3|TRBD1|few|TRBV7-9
CASSTNAAGGSGNTIYF
TGTGCCAGCAGCACCAACGCGGCAGGGGGCAGTGGAAACACCATATATTTT
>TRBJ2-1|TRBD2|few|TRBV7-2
CASSPPPWTSVDNEQFF
TGTGCCAGCAGCCCGCCCCCGTGGACTAGCGTTGACAATGAGCAGTTCTTC
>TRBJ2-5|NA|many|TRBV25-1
CASEGGTQYF
TGTGCCAGCGAGGGGGGGACCCAGTACTTC
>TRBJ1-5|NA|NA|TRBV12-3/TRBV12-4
CASSTQASGNQPQHF
TGTGCCAGCAGTACTCAGGCGAGTGGCAATCAGCCCCAGCATTTT
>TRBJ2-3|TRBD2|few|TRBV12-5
CASATPRGLAGGDTQYF
TGTGCTAGTGCCACCCCCCGAGGGCTAGCGGGGGGCGATACGCAGTATTTT
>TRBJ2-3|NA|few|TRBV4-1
CASSQDEYGTSTDTQYF
TGCGCCAGCAGCCAAGATGAGTACGGCACTAGCACAGATACGCAGTATTTT
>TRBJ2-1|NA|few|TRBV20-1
CSASGGYNEQFF
TGCAGTGCTAGCGGGGGCTACAATGAGCAGTTCTTC
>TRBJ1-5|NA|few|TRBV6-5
CASSDGSNQPQHF
TGTGCCAGCAGCGACGGTAGCAATCAGCCCCAGCATTTT
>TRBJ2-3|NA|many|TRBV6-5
CASSTGQSPDTQYF
TGTGCCAGCAGTACGGGGCAGTCTCCGGATACGCAGTATTTT
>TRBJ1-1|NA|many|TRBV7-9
CASSSRLNTEAFF
TGTGCCAGCAGCAGCAGGTTGAACACTGAAGCTTTCTTT
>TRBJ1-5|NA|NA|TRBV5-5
CASSFGELAGPQHF
TGTGCCAGCAGCTTCGGGGAACTTGCAGGGCCCCAGCATTTT
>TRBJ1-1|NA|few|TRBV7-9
CASSPPSSRKNTEAFF
TGTGCCAGCAGCCCCCCTTCCTCGAGAAAGAACACTGAAGCTTTCTTT
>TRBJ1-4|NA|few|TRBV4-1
CASSPLRGKLFF
TGCGCCAGCAGCCCCCTACGGGGAAAACTGTTTTTT
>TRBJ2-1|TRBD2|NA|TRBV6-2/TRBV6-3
CATRLAGTYNEQFF
TGTGCCACGCGACTAGCGGGGACATACAATGAGCAGTTCTTC
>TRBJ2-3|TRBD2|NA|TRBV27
CASRAGTSGADTQYF
TGTGCCAGCAGAGCCGGGACTAGCGGGGCGGATACGCAGTATTTT
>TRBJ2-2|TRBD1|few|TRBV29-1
CSVEDKGTGRNTGELFF
TGCAGCGTTGAAGATAAAGGGACAGGGCGTAACACCGGGGAGCTGTTTTTT
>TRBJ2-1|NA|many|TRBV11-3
CASSQKQGDYNEQFF
TGTGCCAGCAGCCAAAAACAGGGAGACTACAATGAGCAGTTCTTC
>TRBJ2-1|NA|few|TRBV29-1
CSVPGDWGYNEQFF
TGCAGCGTTCCAGGGGACTGGGGGTACAATGAGCAGTTCTTC
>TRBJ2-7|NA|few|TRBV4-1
CASSQGKGFPPWNEQYF
TGCGCCAGCAGCCAGGGTAAGGGGTTTCCACCGTGGAACGAGCAGTACTTC
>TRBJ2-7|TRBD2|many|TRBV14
CASSQISGGPTGEQYF
TGTGCCAGCAGCCAAATTAGCGGGGGCCCGACGGGCGAGCAGTACTTC
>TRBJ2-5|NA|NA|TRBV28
CASSLLLGVGGETQYF
TGTGCCAGCAGTTTATTACTAGGTGTAGGAGGGGAGACCCAGTACTTC
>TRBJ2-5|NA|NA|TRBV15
CATSPLAWETQYF
TGTGCCACCAGTCCCCTAGCTTGGGAGACCCAGTACTTC
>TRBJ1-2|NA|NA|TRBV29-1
CSVAEAGYTF
TGCAGCGTTGCGGAGGCAGGCTACACCTTC
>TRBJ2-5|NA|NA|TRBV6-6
CASRLRGRFQETQYF
TGTGCCAGCAGATTAAGGGGACGGTTCCAAGAGACCCAGTACTTC
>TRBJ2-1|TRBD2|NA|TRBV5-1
CASSSLAGGANEQFF
TGCGCCAGCAGCTCGCTAGCGGGGGGGGCCAATGAGCAGTTCTTC
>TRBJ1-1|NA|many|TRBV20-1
CSAARNTEAFF
TGCAGTGCCGCACGGAACACTGAAGCTTTCTTT
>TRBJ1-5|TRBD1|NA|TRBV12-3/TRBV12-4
CASSYRQGLNQPQHF
TGTGCCAGCAGTTATAGACAGGGACTCAATCAGCCCCAGCATTTT
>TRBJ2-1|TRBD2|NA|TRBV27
CASGLTSGGAKEQFF
TGTGCCAGCGGCCTAACTAGCGGGGGGGCAAAGGAGCAGTTCTTC
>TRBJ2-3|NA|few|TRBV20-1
CSARYGPQDTQYF
TGCAGTGCTAGATACGGACCTCAGGATACGCAGTATTTT
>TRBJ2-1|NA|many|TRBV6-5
CASSYGRGSYNEQFF
TGTGCCAGCAGTTACGGACGGGGCTCCTACAATGAGCAGTTCTTC
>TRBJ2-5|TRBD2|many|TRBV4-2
CASSQRDGGDQETQYF
TGTGCCAGCAGCCAAAGGGATGGGGGGGACCAAGAGACCCAGTACTTC
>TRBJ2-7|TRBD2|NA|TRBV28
CASSFGWRDSGGYEQYF
TGTGCCAGCAGTTTTGGATGGCGTGACTCGGGAGGGTACGAGCAGTACTTC
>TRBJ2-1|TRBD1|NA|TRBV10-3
CAISESTGRNEQFF
TGTGCCATCAGTGAGTCGACAGGGAGAAATGAGCAGTTCTTC
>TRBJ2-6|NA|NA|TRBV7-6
CASSPAFGANVLTF
TGTGCCAGCAGCCCAGCCTTCGGGGCCAACGTCCTGACTTTC
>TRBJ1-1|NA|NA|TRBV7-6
CASSLPISSAGVNTEAFF
TGTGCCAGCAGCTTACCAATAAGCAGTGCCGGGGTGAACACTGAAGCTTTCTTT
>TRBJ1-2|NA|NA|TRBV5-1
CASSLGQGDSGYTF
TGCGCCAGCAGCTTGGGACAAGGGGATTCAGGTTACACCTTC
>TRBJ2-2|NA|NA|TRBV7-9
CASSLGTASTGELFF
TGTGCCAGCAGCTTAGGGACAGCGAGCACCGGGGAGCTGTTTTTT
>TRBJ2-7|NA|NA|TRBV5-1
CASKAFSGRYEQYF
TGCGCCAGCAAGGCCTTCTCCGGGCGCTACGAGCAGTACTTC
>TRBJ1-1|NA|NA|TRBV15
CATSRVLGENTEAFF
TGTGCCACCAGCAGAGTTCTAGGGGAGAACACTGAAGCTTTCTTT
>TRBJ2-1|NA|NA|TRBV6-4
CASSDQYNEQFF
TGTGCCAGCAGTGACCAGTACAATGAGCAGTTCTTC